This section outlines one T cell receptor beta chain sequence together with its context. The time point is: after dendritic cell vaccination, including at tumor progression/relapse. The data were produced by immunoSEQ multiplex PCR, yet TCRdb's version contains in-frame clones alone and is incomplete. The sample yields approximately 60,000 clones, about 89% seen once. This CDR3 has 12 amino acids. CDR1 is GTSNPN, CDR2 SVGIG, per germline (reference sequence). V was clipped by 2 bases and J by 0 bases, with 4 bases between them. The data originate from a study of glioma-infiltrating T cells after dendritic cell vaccination. Study-wide context: Treatment, given 2003 to 2012, was autologous tumor lysate-pulsed dendritic cell vaccination.

The sequencing used blood, collected after dendritic cell vaccination. The chain carries TRBV30 and TRBJ1-2; D unclear. The receptor comes from a human donor with glioblastoma. The CDR3 loop is CAWSQTNYGYTF. Here the CDR3 DNA reads TGTGCCTGGAGTCAGACTAACTATGGCTACACCTTC.